The 21 T cell receptor beta chains below all came from one sample that was sequenced in a study of blood T cell repertoires in COVID-19. Clones were sequenced by immunoSEQ multiplex PCR, and TCRdb holds only the in-frame ones, with some missing. The repertoire includes 100,000 to 120,000 clones, approximately 78% of them detected once, and approximately 15% sits in the top ten. The sample consisted of peripheral blood. Receptors were obtained from a woman older than 75 with acute or convalescent COVID-19.

The chain employs TRBV5-1 and TRBJ2-1, with 15 bases identical to TRBD2. V lost 4 bases to trimming and J lost 3 bases; unmatched junction nucleotides: 14. This CDR3 is built from 20 residues. Germline CDR1 SGHRS, CDR2 YFSETQ. In DNA form, the CDR3 reads TGCGCCAGCAGCATTGACCCTGGGACTAGCGGGAGGCTCCTCTACAATGAGCAGTTCTTC. Protein product: CASSIDPGTSGRLLYNEQFF. Supplemented by reference TRBV5-1 and TRBJ2-1, the full variable domain reads KAGVTQTPRYLIKTRGQQVTLSCSPISGHRSVSWYQQTPGQGLQFLFEYFSETQRNKGNFPGRFSGRQFSNSRSEMNVSTLELGDSALYLCASSIDPGTSGRLLYNEQFFGPGTRLTVL.

This sequence joins TRBV5-6 and TRBJ2-5, with D tentatively TRBD2 (6 bases). CDR3 size: 13 residues. Germline assignment: CDR1 SGHDT and CDR2 YYEEEE. V was cut by 1 base and J by 7 bases, with 11 bases left in between. CDR3: CASSLTGVGTQYF. The DNA for the CDR3 is TGTGCCAGCAGCTTGACGGGAGTGGGGACCCAGTACTTC.

The rearrangement joins TRBV28 to TRBJ2-3; 10 nucleotides match TRBD2. The CDR3 totals 17 residues. Germline CDR1 MDHEN, CDR2 SYDVKM. The V and J ends lost 1 base and 6 bases, in that order; junction bases with no gene match: 10. The CDR3 nucleotides are TGTGCCAGCAGTTTATCGGTGGGAGCGGGAGGGTCCGATACGCAGTATTTT. It is translated as CASSLSVGAGGSDTQYF.

The rearrangement uses TRBV19 and TRBJ2-5; 8 bases agree with TRBD1. Per the germline V gene, CDR1 is LNHDA and CDR2 is SQIVND (reference sequence). This CDR3 is built from 14 residues. Unmatched junction bases numbered 7, after V lost 6 bases and J lost 4 bases. The chain's CDR3 is CASSSGQGGETQYF. The CDR3 bases are TGTGCCAGTAGCTCAGGACAGGGTGGAGAGACCCAGTACTTC.

The V and J genes are TRBV7-9 and TRBJ2-3; 7 bases match TRBD2. The trim removed 5 bases at V and 2 bases at J, leaving 7 bases unmatched. Per germline, CDR1 SEHNR and CDR2 FQNEAQ (reference sequence). The CDR3 has 15 amino acids. CDR3 loop: CASSLRLADTDTQYF. CDR3 coding DNA: TGTGCCAGCAGCCTAAGGCTAGCGGACACAGATACGCAGTATTTT.

The CDR3 reads CATRPTVNYGYTF. CDR3 in DNA: TGCGCCACCAGGCCCACAGTTAACTATGGCTACACCTTC. The chain employs TRBV10-2 and TRBJ1-2; D uncertain. Germline CDR1 WSHSY, CDR2 SAAADI. Trimming took off 10 bases at V and 1 base at J, with 13 bases between the two ends. The length of the CDR3 is 13 residues.

The genes are TRBV28 and TRBJ2-1; 11 nucleotides match TRBD2. J gave up 7 bases and V 6 bases, and 8 bases lay outside the gene matches. From germline, CDR1 is MDHEN and CDR2 SYDVKM. The CDR3 has 15 residues. CDR3: CASRRRLAGRNEQFF. In DNA, the CDR3 is TGTGCCAGCAGGCGAAGACTAGCGGGGCGAAATGAGCAGTTCTTC.

The gene calls are TRBV5-1 and TRBJ2-3, with D perhaps TRBD2 (6 bases). The CDR3 length is 18 residues. Trimming cost V 1 base and J 2 bases, with 20 bases left between them. CDR1 and CDR2 (germline): SGHRS, YFSETQ. Here the CDR3 reads CASSLYTLGSGFTDTQYF. The CDR3 region has the DNA TGCGCCAGCAGCTTGTATACTTTAGGTAGCGGATTCACAGATACGCAGTATTTT.

V gene TRBV2 combines with J gene TRBJ2-7; 7 bases are a match to TRBD2. With V trimmed by 8 bases and J by 5 bases, 6 bases remained unmatched. Germline V gives CDR1 SNHLY, CDR2 FYNNEI. This CDR3 is 12 amino acids long. The CDR3 reads CASGLGRNEQYF. CDR3 in DNA: TGTGCCAGCGGACTAGGACGAAACGAGCAGTACTTC.

The rearrangement joins TRBV2 to TRBJ2-2; 7 bases align to TRBD2. The CDR3 spans 17 residues. Looked up from germline, CDR1 is SNHLY and CDR2 is FYNNEI. With 6 bases clipped from V and 0 bases from J, the junction kept 10 bases outside the gene matches. In DNA, the CDR3 is TGTGCCAGCAGGGGTTTGGCGGGAGCTGCGAACACCGGGGAGCTGTTTTTT. Amino acid sequence: CASRGLAGAANTGELFF.

This clone was picked up one time. The chain links TRBV4-1 to TRBJ2-1, with 10 positions matching TRBD2. The CDR3 length is 17 residues. Germline CDR1 MGHRA, CDR2 YSYEKL. V lost 1 base and J lost 4; bases outside the gene matches: 7. In DNA form, the CDR3 reads TGCGCCAGCAGCCAAGGCGAGACTAGCGGGTTGTACAATGAGCAGTTCTTC. Translating it yields CASSQGETSGLYNEQFF.

The chain combines TRBV5-1 with TRBJ2-5, with D uncertain. The V end was cut by 0 bases, the J end by 2 bases, with 17 bases between. This CDR3 has 17 amino acids. The germline V gene encodes CDR1 SGHRS and CDR2 YFSETQ. CDR3 protein: CASSLVPPQARQETQYF. The CDR3 nucleotides read TGCGCCAGCAGCTTGGTTCCCCCCCAGGCAAGGCAAGAGACCCAGTACTTC.

CDR3 coding DNA: TGCGCCAGCAGCTTGGACGGGGGTGGACAAGAGACCCAGTACTTC. Protein product: CASSLDGGGQETQYF. V is TRBV5-1 and J is TRBJ2-5; tentative D call: TRBD2 (6 bases). Germline V lookup: CDR1 SGHRS, CDR2 YFSETQ. The CDR3 runs 15 residues. V dropped 0 bases and J dropped 2 bases, with 11 bases sitting between them. Complete variable domain (other parts from reference TRBV5-1 and TRBJ2-5): KAGVTQTPRYLIKTRGQQVTLSCSPISGHRSVSWYQQTPGQGLQFLFEYFSETQRNKGNFPGRFSGRQFSNSRSEMNVSTLELGDSALYLCASSLDGGGQETQYFGPGTRLLVL.

A few counts support this clone. V usage is TRBV18 and J usage is TRBJ1-1; D unclear. Trimming removed 10 bases from V and 0 bases from J, with 15 bases in between. Germline V gene sequence: CDR1 KGHSH, CDR2 LQKENI. The CDR3 sequence is 14 residues long. The CDR3 spells CATQRTIVNTEAFF. In nucleotides, the CDR3 is TGTGCCACCCAACGGACTATAGTGAACACTGAAGCTTTCTTT. Based on the CDR3 plus reference TRBV18 and TRBJ1-1, the full variable domain is NAGVMQNPRHLVRRRGQEARLRCSPMKGHSHVYWYRQLPEEGLKFMVYLQKENIIDESGMPKERFSAEFPKEGPSILRIQQVVRGDSAAYFCATQRTIVNTEAFFGQGTRLTVV.

The genes are TRBV5-1 and TRBJ1-1, with D possibly TRBD1 on 5 matching bases. The CDR3 runs 13 residues. Germline assignment: CDR1 SGHRS and CDR2 YFSETQ. The V and J ends lost 8 bases and 4 bases respectively, with 15 bases between them. The CDR3 spells CASSLRGGTEAFF. The CDR3 DNA follows: TGCGCCAGTTCTTTGAGGGGAGGCACTGAAGCTTTCTTT. The full variable domain, in which reference TRBV5-1 and TRBJ1-1 provide the parts outside the CDR3, is KAGVTQTPRYLIKTRGQQVTLSCSPISGHRSVSWYQQTPGQGLQFLFEYFSETQRNKGNFPGRFSGRQFSNSRSEMNVSTLELGDSALYLCASSLRGGTEAFFGQGTRLTVV.

This chain uses TRBV5-1 with TRBJ1-6, with D unresolved. Germline CDR1 and CDR2: SGHRS and YFSETQ. The ends were cut back, 8 bases at V and 6 bases at J, with 12 bases in the middle. CDR3 size: 13 residues. The CDR3 loop is CASTDGGNSPLHF. CDR3 DNA: TGCGCCAGTACCGACGGAGGTAATTCACCCCTCCACTTT.

The chain combines TRBV6-2 or TRBV6-3 with TRBJ1-2, with D perhaps matching TRBD1 (6 bases). CDR3 length: 13 amino acids. CDR1 MNHEY and CDR2 SVGEGT come from the germline V gene. With 4 bases removed from V and 6 bases from J, the gap between germline ends came to 12 bases. The CDR3 bases are TGTGCCAGCAGTTTCAGGGGCGCAAATGGCTACACCTTC. Its protein is CASSFRGANGYTF.

The chain couples TRBV6-5 to TRBJ2-5; TRBD1 agrees at 8 bases. The CDR3 has 16 residues. The germline CDR1 and CDR2 sequences are MNHEY and SVGAGI. Losses at the gene ends were 2 bases for V and 1 base for J; bases not matched to a gene: 6. CDR3 in DNA: TGTGCCAGCAGTTACGACCGGACAGGGTCCCAAGAGACCCAGTACTTC. Protein sequence: CASSYDRTGSQETQYF.

The rearrangement links TRBV25-1 to TRBJ2-7, with D unclear. The CDR3 extends over 12 amino acids. CDR1 is MGHDK and CDR2 is SYGVNS in the germline V gene. Trimming stripped 1 base from V and 4 bases from J, with 5 bases between. CDR3 in amino acids: CASSESPYEQYF. CDR3 bases: TGTGCCAGCAGTGAATCCCCTTACGAGCAGTACTTC.

The rearrangement uses TRBV2 and TRBJ2-5; maybe TRBD2 (6 bases). V gave up 3 bases and J gave up 5 bases, with 7 bases separating them. Germline CDR1 SNHLY, CDR2 FYNNEI. This CDR3 is 12 amino acids long. CDR3 bases: TGTGCCAGCAGTGAGGGGAGGGAGACCCAGTACTTC. Translation: CASSEGRETQYF.

This sequence joins TRBV25-1 and TRBJ1-1; TRBD1 might be the D (5 bases). From germline, CDR1 is MGHDK and CDR2 SYGVNS. Between the trimmed V and J ends, which lost 8 bases and 11 bases, there was a span of 15 bases. The CDR3 contains 11 residues. The CDR3 nucleotides are TGTGCCAGCTTCTATGGAGGGGCGGCTTTCTTT. It encodes CASFYGGAAFF.